The 4 T cell receptor beta chains below all came from one sample that was sequenced in a study of beta chain features in type 1 diabetes. The authors reverse transcribed all of the isolated RNA, so sequencing captured expressed TCRB transcripts. The table came from immunoSEQ multiplex PCR; TCRdb's copy has only in-frame clones and leaves some out. The repertoire has around 160,000 clones, roughly 48% of them found once; the top ten carry under 0.5%. Input material: Tregs from blood. These receptors all stem from a man younger than 30 in good health.

The genes are TRBV28 and TRBJ2-5, with a weak D call TRBD1 (7 bases). Germline loops: CDR1 MDHEN, CDR2 SYDVKM. Trimming left V 7 bases short and J 4 bases short, with 19 bases between. This CDR3 comprises 15 residues. CDR3 sequence reads: CASIAGGLSGETQYF. The CDR3 DNA sequence: TGTGCCAGCATCGCAGGGGGGCTTAGTGGAGAGACCCAGTACTTC.

V and J are TRBV7-2 and TRBJ2-1, with no clear D. V dropped 0 bases and J dropped 10 bases, with 4 bases sitting between them. Germline CDR1 is SGHTA and CDR2 is FQGNSA. The CDR3 loop spans 11 amino acids. In DNA form, the CDR3 reads TGTGCCAGCAGCTTAGCTCGGGAGCAGTTCTTC. Its protein product is CASSLAREQFF. Looking up the rest from reference TRBV7-2 and TRBJ2-1 gives the full variable domain: GAGVSQSPSNKVTEKGKDVELRCDPISGHTALYWYRQSLGQGLEFLIYFQGNSAPDKSGLPSDRFSAERTGGSVSTLTIQRTQQEDSAVYLCASSLAREQFFGPGTRLTVL.

This clone was recorded a few times. The chain couples TRBV4-3 to TRBJ1-2; 12 bases are a match to TRBD1. V lost 1 base to trimming and J lost 3 bases; unmatched junction nucleotides: 6. From germline, CDR1 is LGHNA and CDR2 YSLEER. This CDR3 comprises 17 residues. This CDR3 is CASSQVLGQGAYYGYTF. The CDR3 bases are TGCGCCAGCAGCCAAGTCTTGGGACAGGGGGCGTACTATGGCTACACCTTC.

The J gene is TRBJ2-7, the V gene TRBV10-2; 11 positions match TRBD2. CDR1 WSHSY and CDR2 SAAADI come from the germline V gene. Germline trimming cut 2 bases from V and 6 bases from J; bases unmatched to any gene: 6. CDR3 length equals 15 residues. The CDR3 protein is CASSEVAGGFREQYF. CDR3 bases: TGCGCCAGCAGTGAGGTAGCGGGGGGGTTCCGCGAGCAGTACTTC.